These T cell receptor beta chains were read from a single sample in a study of Ad26.COV2.S vaccination and SARS-CoV-2 variants. Assay: immunoSEQ multiplex PCR; the TCRdb copy retains only in-frame clones and omits some. The sample contains about 350,000 clones, roughly 90% of which appear only once. The input for sequencing was peripheral blood, taken in a trial of Ad26.COV2.S vaccine versus placebo. The receptors derive from a person aged 18-60 years who received the Ad26.COV2.S COVID-19 vaccine or a placebo. CDR3s include the opening cysteine and the closing phenylalanine or tryptophan. The D gene is left open where the match is weak. Size is stated for part of the rows, as once, few or many counts, or as a class when the clone is expanded.

>TRBD2|-|TRBJ2-1|TRBV5-1
CASSLEFSGSAYNEQFF
TGCGCCAGCAGCTTGGAGTTTAGCGGGAGTGCCTACAATGAGCAGTTCTTC
>-|-|TRBJ1-6|TRBV6-2/TRBV6-3
CASSPIGRRSSYNSPLHF
TGTGCCAGCAGCCCGATCGGACGCCGGAGCTCCTATAATTCACCCCTCCACTTT
>-|few|TRBJ1-6|TRBV11-2
CASSLVQTNSPLHF
TGTGCCAGCAGCTTAGTACAGACTAATTCACCCCTCCACTTT
>-|few|TRBJ2-1|TRBV5-1
CASSLEGTRNEQFF
TGCGCCAGCAGCTTGGAGGGGACACGCAATGAGCAGTTCTTC
>TRBD2|-|TRBJ2-7|TRBV6-1
CASSVAGEGYEQYF
TGTGCCAGCAGTGTAGCGGGTGAAGGATACGAGCAGTACTTC
>-|-|TRBJ2-2|TRBV12-5
CASGLVLTGNTGELFF
TGTGCTAGTGGTTTGGTATTGACAGGGAACACCGGGGAGCTGTTTTTT
>TRBD1|-|TRBJ2-3|TRBV7-3
CASSLTTSGTGRTDTQYF
TGTGCCAGCAGCCTCACCACATCTGGGACAGGGCGGACAGATACGCAGTATTTT
>-|few|TRBJ1-3|TRBV7-9
CASSRIQVGNTIYF
TGTGCCAGCAGCCGGATTCAGGTCGGAAACACCATATATTTT
>-|-|TRBJ1-2|TRBV7-9
CASSALDGSRANYGYTF
TGTGCCAGCAGCGCCCTGGATGGGTCAAGAGCTAACTATGGCTACACCTTC
>-|-|TRBJ1-5|TRBV4-2
CASSQDRRSPQHF
TGTGCCAGCAGCCAAGATCGGAGGAGTCCCCAGCATTTT
>TRBD1|-|TRBJ1-5|TRBV5-1
CASSLGTGMQPQHF
TGCGCCAGCAGCCTAGGGACAGGGATGCAGCCCCAGCATTTT
>-|-|TRBJ2-1|TRBV5-1
CASSLAEHYHEQFF
TGCGCCAGCAGCTTGGCGGAACACTACCATGAGCAGTTCTTC
>-|once|TRBJ2-1|TRBV29-1
CSVVRGLNEQFF
TGCAGCGTTGTGCGGGGTTTAAATGAGCAGTTCTTC
>TRBD1|-|TRBJ1-2|TRBV3-1/TRBV3-2
CASSKSAGTGIGYYGYTF
TGTGCCAGCAGTAAAAGTGCTGGGACAGGGATCGGGTACTATGGCTACACCTTC
>-|-|TRBJ2-1|TRBV6-5
CASSYRKGGEQFF
TGTGCCAGCAGTTACCGTAAAGGGGGTGAGCAGTTCTTC
>TRBD1|-|TRBJ1-2|TRBV4-3
CASSQFSTGGLAGYTF
TGCGCCAGCAGCCAATTCTCGACAGGGGGCCTGGCTGGCTACACCTTC
>-|-|TRBJ2-6|TRBV6-1
CASSALMGQAPSGANVLTF
TGTGCCAGCAGTGCCCTGATGGGGCAGGCCCCTTCTGGGGCCAACGTCCTGACTTTC
>-|-|TRBJ1-2|TRBV28
CASSLVGTTGYTF
TGTGCCAGCAGTTTAGTAGGGACTACGGGCTACACCTTC
>TRBD2|-|TRBJ2-5|TRBV27
CASSAPGLGEETQYF
TGTGCCAGCAGTGCTCCGGGACTAGGTGAGGAGACCCAGTACTTC
>-|-|TRBJ2-5|TRBV7-8
CASSLVLVGETQYF
TGTGCCAGCAGCTTAGTGTTAGTTGGGGAGACCCAGTACTTC
>TRBD1|-|TRBJ2-7|TRBV27
CASSWGQGAREQYF
TGTGCCAGCAGTTGGGGACAGGGGGCGAGGGAGCAGTACTTC
>TRBD1|-|TRBJ1-1|TRBV18
CASSLGQGINEAFF
TGTGCCAGCTCACTGGGACAGGGGATTAATGAAGCTTTCTTT
>-|-|TRBJ2-1|TRBV5-4
CASSGNLREQFF
TGTGCCAGCAGCGGAAACCTTCGGGAGCAGTTCTTC
>-|-|TRBJ1-4|TRBV18
CASSLYALGTSSAEKLFF
TGTGCCAGCTCACTATATGCCCTCGGGACATCTTCTGCGGAAAAACTGTTTTTT
>TRBD2|-|TRBJ2-7|TRBV5-4
CASSLGIGLAGGPTYEQYF
TGTGCCAGCAGCTTGGGGATCGGACTAGCGGGGGGACCCACCTACGAGCAGTACTTC
>-|once|TRBJ2-3|TRBV7-3
CASSSGLGGPDTQYF
TGTGCCAGCAGCTCCGGGCTCGGGGGCCCAGATACGCAGTATTTT
>-|-|TRBJ2-5|TRBV20-1
CSGGRGETQYF
TGCAGTGGGGGGCGCGGAGAGACCCAGTACTTC
>-|-|TRBJ1-2|TRBV7-2
CASSLTAEGVGYTF
TGTGCCAGCAGCCTAACAGCCGAAGGAGTTGGCTACACCTTC
>TRBD2|-|TRBJ2-3|TRBV27
CASTSMLAGVGTQYF
TGTGCCAGCACGTCGATGCTAGCGGGAGTCGGTACGCAGTATTTT
>TRBD1|-|TRBJ1-1|TRBV6-2/TRBV6-3
CASSYWSSRQGPEAFF
TGTGCCAGCAGTTACTGGTCATCTCGACAGGGCCCTGAAGCTTTCTTT
>-|many|TRBJ2-2|TRBV30
CAWSVQGRDTGELFF
TGTGCCTGGAGTGTACAAGGAAGGGACACCGGGGAGCTGTTTTTT
>-|-|TRBJ1-5|TRBV5-8
CASSFLGNQPQHF
TGTGCCAGCAGCTTTTTGGGCAATCAGCCCCAGCATTTT
>-|-|TRBJ1-2|TRBV4-2
CASSQAGAEDGYTF
TGTGCCAGCAGCCAAGCCGGGGCCGAAGATGGCTACACCTTC
>-|once|TRBJ2-3|TRBV6-5
CASKSVTDTQYF
TGTGCCAGCAAGTCGGTCACAGATACGCAGTATTTT
>-|-|TRBJ2-2|TRBV5-5
CASSLSYGELFF
TGTGCCAGCAGCTTATCATACGGGGAGCTGTTTTTT
>-|-|TRBJ1-1|TRBV28
CASTPGTGLNTEAFF
TGTGCCAGCACCCCGGGTACAGGGCTGAACACTGAAGCTTTCTTT
>TRBD1|-|TRBJ2-5|TRBV6-4
CATRDSGQETQYF
TGTGCCACCAGGGACAGTGGCCAAGAGACCCAGTACTTC
>-|-|TRBJ2-7|TRBV7-2
CASSLVGHPSYEQYF
TGTGCCAGCAGCTTAGTTGGGCACCCCTCCTACGAGCAGTACTTC
>-|-|TRBJ2-3|TRBV5-5
CASSLPGADTQYF
TGTGCCAGCAGCCTACCGGGGGCAGATACGCAGTATTTT
>TRBD1|-|TRBJ2-5|TRBV5-1
CASSLEGQGRMETQYF
TGCGCCAGCAGCTTGGAGGGACAGGGTAGGATGGAGACCCAGTACTTC
>-|-|TRBJ1-2|TRBV12-3/TRBV12-4
CASSNRVGGYTF
TGTGCCAGCAGTAACAGGGTTGGAGGCTACACCTTC
>-|-|TRBJ1-2|TRBV28
CASRGGANYGYTF
TGTGCCAGCAGGGGGGGGGCTAACTATGGCTACACCTTC
>-|-|TRBJ1-1|TRBV28
CASSPSYGYTEAFF
TGTGCCAGCAGTCCCTCCTACGGGTACACTGAAGCTTTCTTT
>TRBD1|-|TRBJ1-5|TRBV7-3
CASSPRQGGQPQHF
TGTGCCAGCAGCCCCCGACAGGGGGGCCAGCCCCAGCATTTT
>TRBD1|-|TRBJ2-7|TRBV25-1
CASSILLPGTGYNEQYF
TGTGCCAGCAGTATCCTCCTGCCCGGGACAGGGTATAACGAGCAGTACTTC
>-|-|TRBJ2-2|TRBV30
CAWRGAGELFF
TGTGCCTGGAGGGGTGCCGGGGAGCTGTTTTTT
>-|-|TRBJ1-1|TRBV13
CASSFGHSNTEAFF
TGTGCCAGCAGCTTCGGACACTCGAACACTGAAGCTTTCTTT
>-|-|TRBJ2-7|TRBV7-3
CASSQQAGTENYEQYF
TGTGCCAGCAGCCAACAAGCCGGGACCGAAAACTACGAGCAGTACTTC
>-|-|TRBJ2-7|TRBV9
CASSVDGYYEQYF
TGTGCCAGCAGCGTAGACGGGTACTACGAGCAGTACTTC
>TRBD1|-|TRBJ2-3|TRBV7-9
CASSARDRENDTQYF
TGTGCCAGCAGCGCCCGGGACAGGGAAAACGATACGCAGTATTTT
>-|-|TRBJ2-2|TRBV7-2
CASPLEAGRTGELFF
TGTGCCAGCCCCTTAGAGGCGGGACGCACCGGGGAGCTGTTTTTT
>TRBD1|-|TRBJ1-1|TRBV28
CASILQGDTEAFF
TGTGCCAGCATCCTACAGGGGGACACTGAAGCTTTCTTT
>TRBD2|-|TRBJ2-1|TRBV2
CASSSGNYNEQFF
TGTGCCAGTTCTAGCGGGAACTACAATGAGCAGTTCTTC
>TRBD2|-|TRBJ2-5|TRBV6-2/TRBV6-3
CASSYRAAGYQETQYF
TGTGCCAGCAGTTACCGGGCAGCGGGGTACCAAGAGACCCAGTACTTC
>-|-|TRBJ1-4|TRBV30
CAWSGGGNNEKLFF
TGTGCCTGGAGCGGGGGGGGAAATAATGAAAAACTGTTTTTT
>TRBD1|-|TRBJ2-3|TRBV19
CATTRDRGTDTQYF
TGTGCCACTACCCGGGACAGGGGCACAGATACGCAGTATTTT
>TRBD1|-|TRBJ1-2|TRBV5-6
CASSLFLDRERSGYTF
TGTGCCAGCAGCTTGTTTCTCGACAGGGAAAGGAGTGGCTACACCTTC